Below, 27 T cell receptor beta chains from the same sample are listed, as sequenced in a study of blood T cell repertoires in COVID-19. The data were produced by immunoSEQ multiplex PCR, yet TCRdb's version contains in-frame clones alone and is incomplete. This table has fewer than 350,000 clones, 89% appearing once. Source material: PBMCs or T cells enriched from blood (not recorded which). Receptors originate from a man aged 55 to 70 who had recovered from COVID-19.

This chain links TRBV2 with TRBJ2-1; the match to TRBD2 covers 8 bases. CDR1 and CDR2 from the germline V gene are SNHLY and FYNNEI. The length of the CDR3 is 16 residues. Losses at the gene ends were 4 bases for V and 3 bases for J; bases not matched to a gene: 8. CDR3 in DNA: TGTGCCAGCAGTGCTCGGGGGGGGCCCCTCTACAATGAGCAGTTCTTC. Encoded protein: CASSARGGPLYNEQFF.

The chain couples TRBV2 to TRBJ1-5, with 8 nucleotides matching TRBD1. CDR3 size: 15 residues. The V segment lost 3 bases and the J segment 0 bases; nucleotides outside the gene matches: 1. The germline gives CDR1 SNHLY, CDR2 FYNNEI. The CDR3 nucleotides are TGTGCCAGCAGTGACAGGGGGCTTAGCAATCAGCCCCAGCATTTT. It specifies CASSDRGLSNQPQHF.

The CDR3 bases are TGTGCCAGCAGTACTAGCGGTCCCTCCTACAATGAGCAGTTCTTC. It is translated as CASSTSGPSYNEQFF. The rearrangement joins TRBV2 to TRBJ2-1; 8 bases match TRBD2. Per the germline V gene, CDR1 is SNHLY and CDR2 is FYNNEI. The CDR3 is 15 amino acids. The V gene end was trimmed by 5 bases and the J gene end by 0 bases; junction bases not matched to a gene: 3.

V gene TRBV12-3 or TRBV12-4 combines with J gene TRBJ2-7; TRBD2 aligns across 9 bases. The CDR3 consists of 13 residues. Trimming at V came to 3 bases and at J to 3 bases, leaving 0 bases not matched to a gene. CDR3 amino acids: CASSLTSGYEQYF. The CDR3 nucleotides are TGTGCCAGCAGTTTGACTAGCGGCTACGAGCAGTACTTC.

The V and J genes are TRBV7-8 and TRBJ2-3; TRBD2 aligns across 10 bases. Germline values: CDR1 SGHVS, CDR2 FQNEAQ. V gave up 5 bases and J gave up 1 base; unmatched junction bases: 9. The CDR3 spans 17 residues. The DNA for the CDR3 is TGTGCCAGCAGCCGTACTAGCGGGACTCGAGGCACAGATACGCAGTATTTT. Encoded protein: CASSRTSGTRGTDTQYF.

V usage is TRBV5-1 and J usage is TRBJ2-5; TRBD2 matches 8 bases. With 0 bases clipped from V and 3 bases from J, the junction kept 10 bases outside the gene matches. The germline V gene has CDR1 SGHRS and CDR2 YFSETQ. The CDR3 contains 17 residues. The CDR3 DNA follows: TGCGCCAGCAGCTTGGCCAGCGGGGGTGGGATGGAAGAGACCCAGTACTTC. As protein: CASSLASGGGMEETQYF.

This clone has a single count. V usage is TRBV7-2 and J usage is TRBJ2-2; D is unresolved. This CDR3 has 15 amino acids. Germline-derived CDR1 and CDR2 are SGHTA and FQGNSA. The germline V and J ends were trimmed by 0 bases and 4 bases, with 9 bases remaining between them. The CDR3 region has the DNA TGTGCCAGCAGCTTAGCTCTTAGCAGCACCGGGGAGCTGTTTTTT. This translates into CASSLALSSTGELFF.

The chain joins TRBV6-1 to TRBJ1-4; D is perhaps TRBD1 (6 bases). There are 16 residues in the CDR3. Germline V lookup: CDR1 MNHNS, CDR2 SASEGT. Trimming shortened V by 3 bases and J by 0 bases, and 11 bases separated the two germline ends. The CDR3 nucleotides read TGTGCCAGCAGTGACGGGACACCCGCAACTAATGAAAAACTGTTTTTT. Translation: CASSDGTPATNEKLFF.

The chain links TRBV19 to TRBJ1-4; 11 positions match TRBD1. J was trimmed by 6 bases and V by 5 bases; bases with no gene match: 5. The CDR3 runs to 15 residues. The germline V gene has CDR1 LNHDA and CDR2 SQIVND (reference sequence). The CDR3 reads CASSSRTGGDEKLFF. CDR3 coding DNA: TGTGCCAGTAGTTCCAGGACAGGGGGCGATGAAAAACTGTTTTTT.

The J gene is TRBJ2-7, the V gene TRBV6-2 or TRBV6-3; maybe TRBD1 (6 bases). V lost 4 bases and J lost 3, with 10 bases in between. The CDR3 spans 13 residues. Per germline, CDR1 MNHEY and CDR2 SVGEGT. The CDR3 is CASSLTGYYEQYF. CDR3 in DNA: TGTGCCAGCAGTTTAACAGGGTACTACGAGCAGTACTTC.

V and J are TRBV27 and TRBJ2-1; TRBD2 matches 13 bases. CDR1 and CDR2 (germline): MNHEY, SMNVEV (reference sequence). V lost 6 bases and J lost 6; bases outside the gene matches: 2. This CDR3 is 14 amino acids long. CDR3 coding DNA: TGTGCCAGCAGGGGACTAGCGGGATCCAATGAGCAGTTCTTC. It translates to CASRGLAGSNEQFF.

The chain carries TRBV29-1 and TRBJ2-3, with 7 nucleotides matching TRBD1. This CDR3 comprises 15 residues. CDR1 SQVTM and CDR2 ANQGSEA come from the germline V gene. Losses at the gene ends were 0 bases for V and 0 bases for J; bases not matched to a gene: 3. CDR3 protein: CSVEDPDRSTDTQYF. CDR3 nucleotide sequence: TGCAGCGTTGAAGACCCGGACAGGAGCACAGATACGCAGTATTTT.

The chain employs TRBV25-1 and TRBJ2-4, with D maybe TRBD2 (7 bases). The germline gives CDR1 MGHDK, CDR2 SYGVNS. Trimming shortened V by 3 bases and J by 2 bases, and 17 bases separated the two germline ends. The CDR3 runs to 17 residues. CDR3 region: CASSDPLGGATKNIQYF. The CDR3 DNA is TGTGCCAGCAGTGATCCTCTGGGGGGGGCGACCAAAAACATTCAGTACTTC. Full variable domain (outside the CDR3, taken from reference TRBV25-1 and TRBJ2-4): EADIYQTPRYLVIGTGKKITLECSQTMGHDKMYWYQQDPGMELHLIHYSYGVNSTEKGDLSSESTVSRIRTEHFPLTLESARPSHTSQYLCASSDPLGGATKNIQYFGAGTRLSVL.

This sequence joins TRBV14 and TRBJ1-5, with D possibly being TRBD1 (5 bases). The V gene lost 1 base and the J gene lost 5 bases, with 9 bases spanning the gap. This CDR3 region has 14 residues. Germline CDR1 reads SGHDN; CDR2 reads FVKESK. The CDR3 sequence: CASSQGGWDQPQHF. The CDR3 DNA sequence: TGTGCCAGCAGCCAAGGGGGCTGGGATCAGCCCCAGCATTTT.

The gene calls are TRBV2 and TRBJ1-3, with a possible D match to TRBD1 (5 bases). The CDR3 is 14 residues long. Looked up from germline, CDR1 is SNHLY and CDR2 is FYNNEI. V lost 7 bases and J lost 1, with 11 bases in between. The CDR3 bases are TGTGCCAGCACAAAGGACATTTCTGGAAACACCATATATTTT. This translates into CASTKDISGNTIYF.

The count of this clone is one. The chain has TRBV28 and TRBJ1-1, with TRBD1 identical over 9 bases. The CDR3 length is 16 residues. The V and J ends lost 6 bases and 4 bases, in that order; junction bases with no gene match: 12. From germline, CDR1 is MDHEN and CDR2 SYDVKM. The CDR3 sequence is CASSLNPGQGSTEAFF. The CDR3 DNA reads as TGTGCCAGCAGCCTAAATCCGGGACAGGGCAGCACTGAAGCTTTCTTT.

The V and J genes are TRBV4-1 and TRBJ1-4; TRBD1 might be the D (6 bases). The CDR3 is 15 residues long. V dropped 1 base and J dropped 0 bases, with 6 bases sitting between them. The germline V gene encodes CDR1 MGHRA and CDR2 YSYEKL. CDR3 DNA sequence: TGCGCCAGCAGCCAAGGACAGGCAACTAATGAAAAACTGTTTTTT. Translated, it gives CASSQGQATNEKLFF.

The chain links TRBV11-2 to TRBJ1-3, with 7 bases aligning to TRBD1. The CDR3 spans 17 residues. V was pared by 4 bases and J by 3 bases, with 12 bases of the junction left unmatched. The germline gives CDR1 SGHAT, CDR2 FQNNGV. The CDR3 bases are TGTGCCAGCAGCTCGGAAACAGGGGTCTGGGTTGGAAACACCATATATTTT. It specifies CASSSETGVWVGNTIYF.

This chain connects TRBV27 to TRBJ1-1; D unclear. CDR1 and CDR2 (germline): MNHEY, SMNVEV (reference sequence). The CDR3 loop spans 12 amino acids. Trimming left V 8 bases short and J 10 bases short, with 17 bases between. CDR3 nucleotides: TGTGCCAGCCCCGGAGGAGGGAATGTAGCTTTCTTT. This sequence encodes CASPGGGNVAFF.

The chain is built from TRBV30 and TRBJ1-6; D gene uncertain. This CDR3 is built from 15 residues. The germline V gene encodes CDR1 GTSNPN and CDR2 SVGIG (reference sequence). V gave up 0 bases and J gave up 0 bases, with 6 bases separating them. The CDR3 loop reads CAWSVLSSYNSPLHF. The DNA for the CDR3 is TGTGCCTGGAGTGTACTGAGCTCCTATAATTCACCCCTCCACTTT. Drawing the rest from reference TRBV30 and TRBJ1-6, the complete variable domain is SQTIHQWPATLVQPVGSPLSLECTVEGTSNPNLYWYRQAAGRGLQLLFYSVGIGQISSEVPQNLSASRPQDRQFILSSKKLLLSDSGFYLCAWSVLSSYNSPLHFGNGTRLTVT.

The J gene is TRBJ1-2, the V gene TRBV7-9; 8 bases fit TRBD1. Germline loops: CDR1 SEHNR, CDR2 FQNEAQ (reference sequence). The CDR3 runs 16 residues. J lost 7 bases, V lost 0 bases, and 10 bases had no gene match. CDR3 nucleotide sequence: TGTGCCAGCAGCTTAGCGCTAACTGGACAGGGTTCTGGCTACACCTTC. Protein sequence: CASSLALTGQGSGYTF. The entire variable domain, with the rest obtained from reference TRBV7-9 and TRBJ1-2, is as follows: DTGVSQNPRHKITKRGQNVTFRCDPISEHNRLYWYRQTLGQGPEFLTYFQNEAQLEKSRLLSDRFSAERPKGSFSTLEIQRTEQGDSAMYLCASSLALTGQGSGYTFGSGTRLTVV.

This sequence joins TRBV6-2 or TRBV6-3 and TRBJ2-7, with a tentative D call TRBD2 (6 bases). Germline values: CDR1 MNHEY, CDR2 SVGEGT. The CDR3 is 15 residues long. The V and J ends lost 0 bases and 3 bases respectively, with 12 bases between them. CDR3 residues: CASSYSKAGHYEQYF. The CDR3 nucleotides read TGTGCCAGCAGTTACTCGAAAGCGGGCCACTACGAGCAGTACTTC.

This clone was detected only a few times. The rearrangement uses TRBV9 and TRBJ2-2; TRBD2 agrees at 10 bases. The CDR3 has 16 amino acids. Looked up from germline, CDR1 is SGDLS and CDR2 is YYNGEE. V lost 0 bases to trimming and J lost 1 base; unmatched junction nucleotides: 0. This chain's CDR3 is CASSVASGRNTGELFF. CDR3 coding DNA: TGTGCCAGCAGCGTAGCTAGCGGGAGGAACACCGGGGAGCTGTTTTTT. The variable domain in full, with the rest retrieved from reference TRBV9 and TRBJ2-2, is DSGVTQTPKHLITATGQRVTLRCSPRSGDLSVYWYQQSLDQGLQFLIQYYNGEERAKGNILERFSAQQFPDLHSELNLSSLELGDSALYFCASSVASGRNTGELFFGEGSRLTVL.

The chain has TRBV13 and TRBJ1-2; D is uncertain. The germline CDR1 and CDR2 sequences are PRHDT and FYEKMQ (reference sequence). The CDR3 covers 14 residues. Trimming cost V 4 bases and J 8 bases, with 17 bases left between them. The CDR3 spells CASSSVRGSRGYTF. The CDR3 bases are TGTGCCAGCAGCTCTGTGCGAGGGAGCAGAGGCTACACCTTC.

The sample holds one count of this clone. Additional DNA sequences in this sample encode the identical CDR3. V usage is TRBV19 and J usage is TRBJ2-5; D is uncertain. V lost 7 bases to trimming and J lost 4 bases, with 7 bases between them. This CDR3 spans 11 amino acids. The germline CDR1 and CDR2 sequences are LNHDA and SQIVND (reference sequence). The CDR3 spells CASTNGETQYF. CDR3 coding DNA: TGTGCCAGTACTAACGGAGAGACCCAGTACTTC.

The chain's CDR3 is CASSFGQGYGYTF. CDR3 in DNA: TGTGCCAGCAGCTTTGGACAGGGCTATGGCTACACCTTC. V usage is TRBV7-9 and J usage is TRBJ1-2; 8 bases fit TRBD1. Germline CDR1 SEHNR, CDR2 FQNEAQ (reference sequence). J was trimmed by 4 bases and V by 3 bases; bases with no gene match: 1. CDR3 length: 13 amino acids. Full variable domain (missing parts from reference TRBV7-9 and TRBJ1-2): DTGVSQNPRHKITKRGQNVTFRCDPISEHNRLYWYRQTLGQGPEFLTYFQNEAQLEKSRLLSDRFSAERPKGSFSTLEIQRTEQGDSAMYLCASSFGQGYGYTFGSGTRLTVV.

The chain has TRBV27 and TRBJ2-7; the D is unclear. This CDR3 spans 16 amino acids. Trimming pared 5 bases from V and 0 bases from J, leaving 17 bases between. CDR1 and CDR2 (germline): MNHEY, SMNVEV (reference sequence). The CDR3 region has the DNA TGTGCCAGCAGTACTTGGGCCGCCTCGAGCTCCTACGAGCAGTACTTC. This translates into CASSTWAASSSYEQYF.